This T cell receptor (beta chain) was sequenced for a study of blood T cells in healthy people across ages. About the study: The template switching approach captured approximately one barcoded beta molecule for every two T cells.

Study results and caveats: Per-million-T-cell TCR beta diversity fell roughly linearly with age.

On this clonotype itself: Its antigen is not known.

The CDR3 is made up of 15 amino acids. Germline assignment: CDR1 SGHTA and CDR2 FQGNSA. Trimming left V 1 base short and J 4 bases short, with 12 bases between. Combining a sample-barcoded 5' primer with a J-beta primer mix, a second PCR ran for roughly 7 to 12 cycles. Via MiXCR, TCRdb re-called the 5' RACE reads, giving one row per CDR3 protein. Of about 1.6 million distinct CDR3 sequences detected, roughly 30% appear once; the ten largest clones hold around 11%. This rearrangement joins TRBV7-2 to TRBJ2-3, with D unresolved. The specimen sequenced was blood. The source is a woman under 40 in good health. The CDR3 bases are TGTGCCAGCAGCTTAGGGCTATTTCAGGCAGATACGCAGTATTTT. Its translation: CASSLGLFQADTQYF.